This T cell receptor beta chain emerged from a study of T cell responses to AZD1222 COVID-19 vaccine. Germline V lookup: CDR1 SNHLY, CDR2 FYNNEI. The ends were cut back, 2 bases at V and 7 bases at J, with 8 bases in the middle. The CDR3 sequence is 12 residues long. Study conclusions and caveats: Donors were mostly white British, more females; clonal diversity possibly underestimated. None of the repertoires were sampled until the peak T cell response had passed. CD4 TCRs covered the whole spike, strongest at regions 160-218 and 743-854.

Second-dose timings of about 4 or about 12 weeks were pooled. The protocol was immunoSEQ multiplex PCR, while the TCRdb copy is restricted to in-frame clones and leaves out a portion. Of roughly 150,000 clones listed, over 80% are singletons. This clone was recorded a few times. The antigen is unknown. The TCR originated in an adult who received the AZD1222 COVID-19 vaccine. The source was peripheral blood, collected 28 days after the second AZD1222 dose. The chain has TRBV2 and TRBJ1-1; D uncertain. The CDR3 reads CASSEPRYEAFF. CDR3 DNA: TGTGCCAGCAGTGAACCCCGGTATGAAGCTTTCTTT.